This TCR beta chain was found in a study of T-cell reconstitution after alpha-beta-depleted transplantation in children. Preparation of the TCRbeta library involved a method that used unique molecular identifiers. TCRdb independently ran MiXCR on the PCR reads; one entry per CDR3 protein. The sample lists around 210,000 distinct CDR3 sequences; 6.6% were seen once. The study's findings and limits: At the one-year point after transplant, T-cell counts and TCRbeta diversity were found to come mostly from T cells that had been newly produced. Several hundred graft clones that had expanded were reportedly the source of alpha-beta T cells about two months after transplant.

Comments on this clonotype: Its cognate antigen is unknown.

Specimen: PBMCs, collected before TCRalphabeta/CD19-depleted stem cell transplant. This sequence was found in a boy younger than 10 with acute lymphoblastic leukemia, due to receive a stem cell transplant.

The CDR3 here is CASSVGRMNTEAFF. The CDR3 bases are TGCGCCAGCAGTGTAGGCAGAATGAACACTGAAGCTTTCTTT. V is TRBV5-1 and J is TRBJ1-1; D not resolved. Trimming shortened V by 5 bases and J by 0 bases, and 11 bases separated the two germline ends. The length of the CDR3 is 14 residues. Looked up from germline, CDR1 is SGHRS and CDR2 is YFSETQ.